This T cell receptor (beta chain) was captured by sequencing in a study of molecular identifiers for immune sequencing clone quantification. This clonotype was recorded many times. The antigen is undetermined. Germline loops: CDR1 ENHRY, CDR2 SYGVKD. The CDR3 runs 16 residues. V trimming: 5 bases; J trimming: 0 bases; junction bases outside the gene matches: 7. Overall study results and limits: Jurkat TCR RNA spiked in from one cell reportedly remained identifiable amid over 850,000 naive cells.

Both previously described methods and listed TCR primers were employed to make bulk TCR libraries. TCRdb redid the calling of the PCR reads with MiXCR, one entry per CDR3 protein. The repertoire includes about half a million distinct CDR3 sequences, 20% to 25% of them detected once, and about 0.84% sits in the top ten. The sequence derives from a human donor in good health. Some libraries in this study had Jurkat cell RNA spiked in. V and J are TRBV10-3 and TRBJ1-1; 9 nucleotides match TRBD1. Material for sequencing was naive CD8+ T cells from blood, with Jurkat cell RNA spiked in. Subset meaning: FACS-sorted CD8+CD4-CCR7+CD45RA+ naive T cells. The CDR3, as DNA: TGTGCCATCAGTCAACTAGGACAGGGGTTGAACACTGAAGCTTTCTTT. Amino acids: CAISQLGQGLNTEAFF.